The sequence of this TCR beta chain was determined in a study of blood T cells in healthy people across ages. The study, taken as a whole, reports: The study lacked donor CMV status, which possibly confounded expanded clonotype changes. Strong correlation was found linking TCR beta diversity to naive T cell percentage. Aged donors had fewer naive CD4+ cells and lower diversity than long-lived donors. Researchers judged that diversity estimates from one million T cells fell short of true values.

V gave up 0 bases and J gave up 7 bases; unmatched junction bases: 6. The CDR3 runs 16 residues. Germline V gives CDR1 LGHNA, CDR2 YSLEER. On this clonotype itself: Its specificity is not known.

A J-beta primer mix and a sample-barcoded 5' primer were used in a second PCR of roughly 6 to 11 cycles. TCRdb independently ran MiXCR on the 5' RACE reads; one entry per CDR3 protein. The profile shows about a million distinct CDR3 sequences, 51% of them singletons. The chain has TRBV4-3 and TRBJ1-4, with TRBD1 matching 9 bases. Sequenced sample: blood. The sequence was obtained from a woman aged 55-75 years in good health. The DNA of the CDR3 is TGCGCCAGCAGCCAAGATGGGGGACAGGGTGGTGAAAAACTGTTTTTT. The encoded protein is CASSQDGGQGGEKLFF.